This entry lists 28 T cell receptor beta chains sequenced from one sample in a study of lymphopenia after photon versus proton radiotherapy (dated by TCRdb to between 2019 and 2020). The library was built by means of the immunoSEQ multiplex PCR assay. The clones in this table, taken by TCRdb from immuneACCESS, are in-frame only. Not every clone is retained; where verified, under half of the shortfall comes from an unresolved V gene, and the cause of the rest is unknown. Recorded for this sample are more than 25,000 clones; roughly 90% of them occurred a single time. The ten largest clonotypes hold 6.8% of the sample. Sample: peripheral blood, taken from a patient treated with photon-based radiotherapy. These receptors all come from a woman in her 50s with pancreatic cancer.

V usage is TRBV5-4 and J usage is TRBJ1-1, with a tentative D call TRBD1 (5 bases). The CDR3 is 14 residues long. Deletions cut 2 bases from V and 3 bases from J, with 11 bases between. Germline-derived CDR1 and CDR2 are SGHNT and YYREEE (reference sequence). Written as DNA, the CDR3 is TGTGCCAGCAGCTTTTTCGGGGGGGACACTGAAGCTTTCTTT. It translates to CASSFFGGDTEAFF.

This clone appeared a single time. The rearrangement joins TRBV5-8 to TRBJ2-3; 7 nucleotides agree with TRBD1. V trimming: 3 bases; J trimming: 6 bases; junction bases outside the gene matches: 10. The CDR3 spans 15 residues. Germline assignment: CDR1 SGHTS and CDR2 YDEGEE. CDR3 sequence: CASSSKGQPRDTQYF. CDR3 sequence (DNA): TGTGCCAGCAGCTCCAAGGGACAGCCGAGGGATACGCAGTATTTT.

The J gene is TRBJ2-7, the V gene TRBV7-2; tentative D call: TRBD1 (6 bases). This CDR3 region has 14 residues. Germline-derived CDR1 and CDR2 are SGHTA and FQGNSA. Trimming stripped 8 bases from V and 2 bases from J, with 16 bases between. In nucleotides, the CDR3 is TGTGCCAGCTGCCAAGGGACAAGTACCTACGAGCAGTACTTC. It is translated as CASCQGTSTYEQYF.

The chain joins TRBV30 to TRBJ2-7; possible D gene TRBD1, 6 bases. The CDR3 extends over 12 amino acids. In germline, CDR1 is GTSNPN, CDR2 SVGIG (reference sequence). Trimming pared 5 bases from V and 2 bases from J, leaving 10 bases between. The CDR3 nucleotides read TGTGCCTGGGCCGACAGGACCTACGAGCAGTACTTC. Its translation is CAWADRTYEQYF.

The chain carries TRBV19 and TRBJ2-7, with 7 bases aligning to TRBD1. There are 15 residues in the CDR3. The V gene end was trimmed by 1 base and the J gene end by 2 bases; junction bases not matched to a gene: 5. Germline CDR1 is LNHDA and CDR2 is SQIVND (reference sequence). CDR3 protein: CASSIAQRGPYEQYF. For the CDR3, the DNA is TGTGCCAGTAGTATAGCCCAAAGGGGGCCCTACGAGCAGTACTTC. Full variable domain (missing parts from reference TRBV19 and TRBJ2-7): DGGITQSPKYLFRKEGQNVTLSCEQNLNHDAMYWYRQDPGQGLRLIYYSQIVNDFQKGDIAEGYSVSREKKESFPLTVTSAQKNPTAFYLCASSIAQRGPYEQYFGPGTRLTVT.

The chain joins TRBV4-3 to TRBJ2-7; 11 nucleotides match TRBD2. Unmatched junction bases numbered 8, after V lost 0 bases and J lost 4 bases. This CDR3 spans 17 amino acids. CDR1 and CDR2 (germline): LGHNA, YSLEER. The CDR3 spells CASSQEIAGGRGYEQYF. CDR3 sequence (DNA): TGCGCCAGCAGCCAAGAAATAGCGGGAGGGCGGGGGTACGAGCAGTACTTC.

The chain carries TRBV30 and TRBJ2-1; no definite D call. CDR1 GTSNPN and CDR2 SVGIG come from the germline V gene (reference sequence). The CDR3 covers 11 residues. The ends were cut back, 8 bases at V and 5 bases at J, with 10 bases in the middle. The CDR3 is CASSYNNEQFF. DNA of the CDR3: TGTGCCAGTTCCTACAACAATGAGCAGTTCTTC.

Details on this clone: The junction departs from the called germline gene at one end, perhaps through a read error. J is TRBJ2-7 and V is TRBV4-2; TRBD1 aligns across 10 bases. The CDR3 runs to 16 residues. Germline lookup yields CDR1 LGHNA and CDR2 YNFKEQ. As DNA, the CDR3 is TGTGCCAGCAGTCAAGGGGATAGGACAGGGGGGCCAGAGCAGTACTTC. This sequence encodes CASSQGDRTGGPEQYF.

The chain joins TRBV7-8 to TRBJ1-4; D ambiguous. Trimming pared 1 base from V and 5 bases from J, leaving 8 bases between. Germline-derived CDR1 and CDR2 are SGHVS and FQNEAQ. The CDR3 runs 14 residues. The CDR3 DNA reads as TGTGCCAGCAGCTTAGGCCAAATCAATGAAAAACTGTTTTTT. Protein sequence: CASSLGQINEKLFF.

This rearrangement joins TRBV25-1 to TRBJ2-1; D possibly corresponds to TRBD2 (6 bases). The germline V gene has CDR1 MGHDK and CDR2 SYGVNS. V dropped 5 bases and J dropped 3 bases, with 11 bases sitting between them. CDR3 length: 14 amino acids. CDR3 in amino acids: CASSPPGVYNEQFF. In DNA, the CDR3 is TGTGCCAGCAGTCCACCGGGGGTCTACAATGAGCAGTTCTTC.

J is TRBJ2-7 and V is TRBV6-5; maybe TRBD2 (6 bases). The CDR3 sequence is 14 residues long. Germline CDR1 reads MNHEY; CDR2 reads SVGAGI. V dropped 4 bases and J dropped 3 bases, with 13 bases sitting between them. This chain's CDR3 is CASSSAGPNYEQYF. CDR3 DNA: TGTGCCAGCAGTTCTGCGGGACCCAACTACGAGCAGTACTTC.

This chain links TRBV19 with TRBJ2-2, with D perhaps matching TRBD1 or TRBD2 (5 bases each). V shed 6 bases and J shed 2 bases, with 10 bases lying between them. The germline gives CDR1 LNHDA, CDR2 SQIVND (reference sequence). This CDR3 has 14 residues. The CDR3: CASRWDLNTGELFF. The DNA of the CDR3 is TGTGCCAGTAGGTGGGACCTCAACACCGGGGAGCTGTTTTTT.

This chain connects TRBV19 to TRBJ2-7; TRBD2 is a possible D gene (6 bases). Trimming took off 5 bases at V and 6 bases at J, with 17 bases between the two ends. CDR3 size: 14 residues. Germline assignment: CDR1 LNHDA and CDR2 SQIVND (reference sequence). CDR3 DNA sequence: TGTGCCAGTAGTCCCCGGGGGACGATGGGCGAGCAGTACTTC. It is translated as CASSPRGTMGEQYF.

The chain uses TRBV19 and TRBJ2-5; D perhaps matches TRBD2 (5 bases). The CDR3 is 16 residues long. Germline assignment: CDR1 LNHDA and CDR2 SQIVND (reference sequence). Trimming shortened V by 3 bases and J by 4 bases, and 18 bases separated the two germline ends. The DNA of the CDR3 is TGTGCCAGTAGTATCTGGACGACCGCCGCGGGAGAGACCCAGTACTTC. This sequence encodes CASSIWTTAAGETQYF.

The rearrangement joins TRBV19 to TRBJ2-6; 10 bases agree with TRBD1. Trimming removed 3 bases from V and 2 bases from J; junction bases left unmatched: 4. This CDR3 is built from 17 residues. Germline V gene lookup returns CDR1 LNHDA and CDR2 SQIVND (reference sequence). The CDR3 bases are TGTGCCAGTAGTATCCGTGGGACAGGGGCTGGGGCCAACGTCCTGACTTTC. This gives the protein CASSIRGTGAGANVLTF.

V is TRBV4-3 and J is TRBJ1-1, with D tentatively TRBD1 (6 bases). Trimming stripped 1 base from V and 2 bases from J, with 20 bases between. The CDR3 sequence is 18 residues long. Germline V gene data show CDR1 as LGHNA and CDR2 as YSLEER. The CDR3 region has the DNA TGCGCCAGCAGCCAAGGACCCGCAGTGGGGGCAAATAACACTGAAGCTTTCTTT. The encoded protein is CASSQGPAVGANNTEAFF.

This clone was picked up one time. The chain has TRBV9 and TRBJ1-2; D possibly corresponds to TRBD1 (5 bases). From germline, CDR1 is SGDLS and CDR2 YYNGEE. Deletions cut 3 bases from V and 5 bases from J, with 14 bases between. This CDR3 region has 14 residues. CDR3 DNA: TGTGCCAGCAGCGCCCCAGGGACGGTTTATGGCTACACCTTC. Protein: CASSAPGTVYGYTF.

The rearrangement joins TRBV19 to TRBJ2-3; maybe TRBD1 (6 bases). The germline gives CDR1 LNHDA, CDR2 SQIVND (reference sequence). V was pared by 3 bases and J by 3 bases, with 13 bases between. The CDR3 covers 15 residues. The CDR3: CASSIPGQGTDTQYF. DNA for the CDR3: TGTGCCAGTAGTATTCCGGGGCAGGGGACAGATACGCAGTATTTT.

The rearrangement uses TRBV11-2 and TRBJ2-1; D perhaps matches TRBD1 (5 bases). Germline V CDR1 and CDR2: SGHAT, FQNNGV. Trimming shortened V by 3 bases and J by 0 bases, and 9 bases separated the two germline ends. The CDR3 consists of 15 residues. Written as DNA, the CDR3 is TGTGCCAGCAGCTTGGAAGGGGACTCCTACAATGAGCAGTTCTTC. This gives the protein CASSLEGDSYNEQFF.

Here the CDR3 reads CASSSLAGVTGELFF. CDR3 coding DNA: TGTGCCAGTAGTAGTCTAGCGGGAGTAACCGGGGAGCTGTTTTTT. The chain carries TRBV19 and TRBJ2-2, with TRBD2 matching 10 bases. J lost 5 bases, V lost 4 bases, and 4 bases had no gene match. Germline CDR1 is LNHDA and CDR2 is SQIVND (reference sequence). The CDR3 is 15 residues long.

V gene TRBV28 combines with J gene TRBJ2-1; a weak D match, TRBD2 (6 bases). The CDR3 has 16 amino acids. Germline values: CDR1 MDHEN, CDR2 SYDVKM. The V gene lost 3 bases and the J gene lost 9 bases, with 21 bases spanning the gap. The CDR3 coding sequence is TGTGCCAGCAGTTTCGACCCCGGTGTCGTGCGGGGTGAGCAGTTCTTC. Translating it yields CASSFDPGVVRGEQFF.

V usage is TRBV27 and J usage is TRBJ1-5, with D perhaps TRBD1 (5 bases). This CDR3 has 13 residues. The germline gives CDR1 MNHEY, CDR2 SMNVEV (reference sequence). Trimming cost V 6 bases and J 1 base, with 7 bases left between them. The CDR3 reads CASSWDSNQPQHF. CDR3 coding DNA: TGTGCCAGCAGCTGGGACAGCAATCAGCCCCAGCATTTT.

The CDR3 DNA is TGTGCCAGCAGCTTAGCGGAACCCCGCGGAACTGAAGCTTTCTTT. It translates to CASSLAEPRGTEAFF. The chain links TRBV7-2 to TRBJ1-1; D is uncertain. This CDR3 is built from 15 residues. V was pared by 0 bases and J by 5 bases, with 13 bases between. From germline, CDR1 is SGHTA and CDR2 FQGNSA.

The rearrangement joins TRBV7-9 to TRBJ2-4; D could derive from TRBD1 or TRBD2 (5 bases each). The CDR3 has 14 residues. Between the trimmed V and J ends, which lost 1 base and 7 bases, there was a span of 11 bases. Germline CDR1 reads SEHNR; CDR2 reads FQNEAQ (reference sequence). CDR3 DNA: TGTGCCAGCAGCTTAGACCGGGGCCCTAACATTCAGTACTTC. Its translation: CASSLDRGPNIQYF.

The chain links TRBV10-2 to TRBJ1-5; D is ambiguous. CDR3 length: 17 residues. The V end lost 0 bases, the J end lost 1 base, and 13 bases lay between the germline ends. CDR1 WSHSY and CDR2 SAAADI come from the germline V gene. The chain's CDR3 is CASSESGSLSSNQPQHF. Here the CDR3 DNA reads TGCGCCAGCAGTGAGTCGGGCAGCCTTTCGAGCAATCAGCCCCAGCATTTT.

This rearrangement joins TRBV28 to TRBJ2-7; 12 bases map to TRBD1. This CDR3 contains 18 residues. Germline V gene sequence: CDR1 MDHEN, CDR2 SYDVKM. Trimming removed 2 bases from V and 3 bases from J; junction bases left unmatched: 11. Here the CDR3 reads CASSLDGRGQGAFYEQYF. The CDR3 DNA follows: TGTGCCAGCAGTTTAGACGGGAGGGGACAGGGGGCTTTCTACGAGCAGTACTTC.

The chain carries TRBV7-9 and TRBJ2-3; 7 bases align to TRBD2. Germline V CDR1 and CDR2: SEHNR, FQNEAQ (reference sequence). V lost 5 bases, J lost 6 bases, and 11 bases stayed unmatched. The CDR3 extends over 15 amino acids. The CDR3 DNA is TGTGCCAGCAGCGCCTCGGCGGGAGTGGATGATACGCAGTATTTT. This gives the protein CASSASAGVDDTQYF.

The chain couples TRBV5-6 to TRBJ2-1; no clear D gene. The CDR3 sequence is 17 residues long. Per the germline V gene, CDR1 is SGHDT and CDR2 is YYEEEE. Between the trimmed V and J ends, which lost 4 bases and 5 bases, there was a span of 22 bases. In DNA, the CDR3 is TGTGCCAGCAGCCTCACCCGGTCGGATAACCGTGACAATGAGCAGTTCTTC. Encoded protein: CASSLTRSDNRDNEQFF.